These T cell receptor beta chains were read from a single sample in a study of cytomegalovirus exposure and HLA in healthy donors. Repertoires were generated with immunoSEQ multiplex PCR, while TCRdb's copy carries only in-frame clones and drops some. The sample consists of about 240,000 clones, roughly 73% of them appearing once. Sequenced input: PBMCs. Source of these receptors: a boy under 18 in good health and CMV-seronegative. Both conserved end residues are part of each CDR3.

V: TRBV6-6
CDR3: CASSYAAAGGTEAFF

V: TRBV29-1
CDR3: CSVAAGAGNTIYF

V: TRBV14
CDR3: CASSPRWSNYGYTF

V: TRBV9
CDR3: CASSGKGLAANTGELFF

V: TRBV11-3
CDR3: CASSPTGTVKTEAFF

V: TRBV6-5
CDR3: CATTRSSYNSPLHF

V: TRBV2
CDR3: CASSDGGVTDTQYF

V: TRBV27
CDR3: CASSQTGGVVVGREKLFF

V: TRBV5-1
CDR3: CASSLSTRGGAGTQYF

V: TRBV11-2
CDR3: CASSLDKGLAYEQYF

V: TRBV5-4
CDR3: CASSLGADYTEAFF

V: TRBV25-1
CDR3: CASSLWTGSADTQYF

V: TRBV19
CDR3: CASSSPGQGYNEQFF

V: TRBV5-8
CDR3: CASSRDRGYQPQHF

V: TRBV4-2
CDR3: CASSQATSGTYEQYF

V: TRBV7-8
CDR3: CASSLFRQGNQPQHF

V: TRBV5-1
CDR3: CASRPRGSGANVLTF

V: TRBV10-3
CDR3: CAISDSLNYGYTF

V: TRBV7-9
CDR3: CASSARWRGATNEKLFF

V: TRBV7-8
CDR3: CASSPPRFIRTPGRGHNGELFF

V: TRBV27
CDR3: CASSLNRGAYGYTF

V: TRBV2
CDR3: CASRGDRAEKLFF

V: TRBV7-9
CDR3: CASSNPRTGLNYGYTF

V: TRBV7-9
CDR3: CASSQQGAGEQYF

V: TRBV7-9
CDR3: CASSLAQERVYGYTF

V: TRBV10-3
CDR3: CAISPDREDQPQHF

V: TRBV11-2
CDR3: CASSQLTDTEAFF

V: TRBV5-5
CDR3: CASSLGGLAPYEQYF

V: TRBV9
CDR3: CASSVSGRGELFF

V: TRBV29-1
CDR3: CSVGSGTEAFF

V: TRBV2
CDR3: CASSRQGEAYEQYF

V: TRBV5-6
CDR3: CASSLDLGPMFSGANVLTF

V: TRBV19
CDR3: CASSTRTGGSYEQYF

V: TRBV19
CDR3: CASSRTGYGYTF

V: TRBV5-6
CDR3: CASSLFGAYGYTF

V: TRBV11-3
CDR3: CASSLDLSQQFF

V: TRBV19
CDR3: CASSLQGFNYGYTF

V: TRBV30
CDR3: CAWTAMGGGGYTF

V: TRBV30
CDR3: CAWSNGDRADQPQHF

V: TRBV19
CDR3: CASSSYTGTENTGELFF

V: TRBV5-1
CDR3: CASSLVTGDGTEAFF

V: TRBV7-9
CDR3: CASSFGQRDYTF

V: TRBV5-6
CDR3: CASRHTGTDTQYF

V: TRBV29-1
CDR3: CSVLGQVMNEQFF

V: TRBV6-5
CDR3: CASSSEDRGLGEKLFF

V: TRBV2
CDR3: CASKAQSSGNTIYF

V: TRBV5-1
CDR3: CASSLRQGTQETQYF